The 8 T cell receptor beta chains given below trace back to one sample, sequenced in a study of Graves' ophthalmopathy and Graves' hyperthyroidism (dated by TCRdb to 2016 to 2019). Sequencer: Illumina HiSeq 2000. For repertoire sequencing, TCR beta CDR3 regions were amplified from RNA transcripts. The first round of RT-PCR was done with HTBI primers and the Qiagen OneStep RT-PCR kit, and was followed by a second round of multiplex PCR, then size selection and purification. Using fastp trimming at Q25 and MiXCR clonotype assembly, TCRdb reanalyzed the public sequencing data and kept in-frame beta chains. For every CDR3 protein sequence, its rows merge into one entry that carries the most common genes and DNA. The sample records a few hundred thousand distinct CDR3 sequences, approximately 15% of which are singletons. The leading ten clones occupy 5.5% to 8% of the sample. The sequencing input was peripheral blood. The source of these receptors is a woman in her late teens or twenties with stable Graves' hyperthyroidism. Donor details come from another sample of the same person, matched by shared clones.

This clonotype was seen repeatedly, ten times or more. The CDR3 region has the DNA TGTGCCACCAGTGATACGACAGACTATGGCTACACCTTC. It encodes CATSDTTDYGYTF. The chain couples TRBV24-1 to TRBJ1-2; D is perhaps TRBD1 (5 bases). This CDR3 is 13 amino acids long. Germline V gene data show CDR1 as KGHDR and CDR2 as SFDVKD. Trimming took 3 bases from V and 3 from J, leaving 7 bases between them.

In its sample, this clonotype was seen many times. The chain carries TRBV6-2 or TRBV6-3 and TRBJ1-2; D remains ambiguous. Germline-derived CDR1 and CDR2 are MNHEY and SVGEGT. With 4 bases removed from V and 8 bases from J, the gap between germline ends came to 11 bases. This CDR3 has 12 amino acids. The CDR3 DNA reads TGTGCCAGCAGTTCCGACGGTCGCGGCTACACCTTC. Its protein is CASSSDGRGYTF.

About this clonotype itself: Since a much larger clone is just one base distant, this may be a read error. The chain employs TRBV6-2 or TRBV6-3 and TRBJ1-5; D uncertain. CDR3 size: 15 residues. Trimming shortened V by 6 bases and J by 5 bases, and 17 bases separated the two germline ends. Germline V gene lookup returns CDR1 MNHEY and CDR2 SVGEGT. The DNA of the CDR3 is TGTGCCAGCAGCTCCTGGGCGCCGGCATATCAGCCCCAGCATTTT. It is translated as CASSSWAPAYQPQHF.

The chain is built from TRBV6-5 and TRBJ1-2, with a weak D call TRBD1 (6 bases). The CDR3 is made up of 13 amino acids. Looked up from germline, CDR1 is MNHEY and CDR2 is SVGAGI. Trimming pared 2 bases from V and 6 bases from J, leaving 10 bases between. CDR3 in DNA: TGTGCCAGCAGTTACCAGGGGCAGAATGGCTACACCTTC. It encodes CASSYQGQNGYTF.

V and J are TRBV4-2 and TRBJ2-2, with TRBD2 matching 11 bases. Looked up from germline, CDR1 is LGHNA and CDR2 is YNFKEQ. The junction had 14 bases not matched to a gene; V was cut back by 5 bases and J by 6 bases. This CDR3 contains 18 residues. The CDR3 loop reads CASSGPLVAGGHSGELFF. The CDR3 nucleotides are TGTGCCAGCAGCGGCCCCCTTGTAGCGGGGGGGCATTCCGGGGAGCTGTTTTTT.

Many counts were recorded for this clonotype. The CDR3 loop is CASSLNRLNTEAFF. The CDR3 DNA follows: TGCGCCAGCAGCTTGAATCGGTTGAACACTGAAGCTTTCTTT. The J gene is TRBJ1-1, the V gene TRBV5-1; no clear D gene. CDR1 is SGHRS and CDR2 is YFSETQ in the germline V gene. Trimming stripped 1 base from V and 0 bases from J, with 7 bases between. The length of the CDR3 is 14 residues.

The CDR3 coding sequence is TGCGCCAGCAGCGACAGGGGGTCTGGGGCCAACGTCCTGACTTTC. This sequence encodes CASSDRGSGANVLTF. J is TRBJ2-6 and V is TRBV4-1, with 9 positions matching TRBD1. This CDR3 region has 15 residues. Germline loops: CDR1 MGHRA, CDR2 YSYEKL. Germline trimming cut 5 bases from V and 1 base from J; bases unmatched to any gene: 0.

This clonotype was observed a few times. The CDR3: CSARASGLAEETQYF. CDR3 coding DNA: TGCAGTGCTAGGGCCTCCGGACTAGCCGAAGAGACCCAGTACTTC. The chain recombines TRBV20-1 with TRBJ2-5, with 8 bases that match TRBD2. The germline gives CDR1 DFQATT, CDR2 SNEGSKA (reference sequence). V trimming: 3 bases; J trimming: 3 bases; junction bases outside the gene matches: 9. The CDR3 is 15 residues long.